This TCR beta chain was recorded in a study of control samples from healthy donors and cancer patients. The method was immunoSEQ multiplex PCR; TCRdb's version includes in-frame clones alone and lacks a portion of them. The table records approximately 100,000 clones, about 89% of them present only once. Per germline, CDR1 LGHDT and CDR2 YNNKEL (reference sequence). Germline trimming cut 0 bases from V and 6 bases from J; bases unmatched to any gene: 12. This CDR3 contains 18 residues. Sequenced material: blood. The clonotype originates from a man aged 25-45 years in good health. The chain joins TRBV3-1 (or the pseudogene TRBV3-2) to TRBJ2-1, with TRBD2 identical over 9 bases. The CDR3 loop reads CASSQDGVGGGASNEQFF. The CDR3 DNA reads as TGTGCCAGCAGCCAAGATGGGGTTGGCGGGGGGGCTTCCAATGAGCAGTTCTTC.